This T cell receptor beta chain was observed in a study of CD8 T cells in ankylosing spondylitis. The CDR3 sequence is 15 residues long. This clonotype was counted ten times or more. One entry per CDR3 protein, called by TCRdb with MiXCR from the 5' RACE reads. The sample lists roughly 200,000 distinct CDR3 sequences; roughly 12% were seen once. This chain connects TRBV21-1 to TRBJ2-2; TRBD2, the D gene given by the table, was not confirmed from the DNA. TRBV21-1 is tagged as a pseudogene. This TCR was recovered from a male donor with ankylosing spondylitis or in good health (not recorded which). The source material was blood, either unsorted or a sorted T cell fraction (not recorded which). For the CDR3, the DNA is TGTGCCAGCTTACTAGCGGATCAGAACACCGGGGAGCTGTTTTTT. It translates to CASLLADQNTGELFF.